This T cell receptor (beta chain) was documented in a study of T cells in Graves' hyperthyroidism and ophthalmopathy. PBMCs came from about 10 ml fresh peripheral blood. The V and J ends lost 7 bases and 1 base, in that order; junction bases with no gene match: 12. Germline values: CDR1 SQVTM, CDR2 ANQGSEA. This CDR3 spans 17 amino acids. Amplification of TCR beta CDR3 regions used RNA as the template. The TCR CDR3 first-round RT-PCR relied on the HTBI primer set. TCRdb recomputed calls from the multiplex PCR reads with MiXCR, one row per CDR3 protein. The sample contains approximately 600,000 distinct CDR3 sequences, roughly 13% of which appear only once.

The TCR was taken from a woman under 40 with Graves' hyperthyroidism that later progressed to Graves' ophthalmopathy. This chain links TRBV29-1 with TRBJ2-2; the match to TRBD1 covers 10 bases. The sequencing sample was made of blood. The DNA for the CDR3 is TGCAGCGGGGCCGGGACAGGGGAGTATAGGAACACCGGGGAGCTGTTTTTT. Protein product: CSGAGTGEYRNTGELFF.